These 10 T cell receptor beta chains were sequenced from one sample in a study of T-cell memory formation after mild COVID-19. TCRdb called the 5' RACE reads again in MiXCR, with one record for every CDR3 protein. The sample consists of hundreds of thousands of distinct CDR3 sequences, roughly 20% of them appearing once. The sequencing input was PBMCs or a T cell subset sorted from them (not recorded which). The receptors derive from an adult woman who had mild COVID-19 (a few samples of this study predate the infection). Cell type and time point are not known.

This clonotype was counted a few times. The rearrangement uses TRBV5-1 and TRBJ2-5; D is uncertain. Germline lookup yields CDR1 SGHRS and CDR2 YFSETQ. V was trimmed by 1 base and J by 3 bases, leaving 7 bases between them. There are 13 residues in the CDR3. This chain's CDR3 is CASSLSFEETQYF. The CDR3 DNA is TGCGCCAGCAGCTTGTCCTTCGAAGAGACCCAGTACTTC.

There are many counts of this clonotype. DNA for the CDR3: TGTGCCAGCAGTTCCCTAGATGCGGTGTCCTACGAGCAGTACTTC. This translates into CASSSLDAVSYEQYF. The chain joins TRBV27 to TRBJ2-7; D remains ambiguous. Germline V CDR1 and CDR2: MNHEY, SMNVEV (reference sequence). Trimming removed 4 bases at V and 1 base at J, with 14 bases between. This CDR3 has 15 residues.

The V gene is TRBV7-9, the J gene TRBJ2-7; D remains unclear. The CDR3 has 13 amino acids. CDR1 and CDR2 (germline): SEHNR, FQNEAQ (reference sequence). Trimming left V 1 base short and J 8 bases short, with 12 bases between. CDR3: CASSLDQRTQQYF. CDR3 bases: TGTGCCAGCAGCTTAGACCAGAGAACGCAGCAGTACTTC.

The V gene is TRBV18, the J gene TRBJ2-5, with TRBD1 as a possible D gene (7 bases). Germline CDR1 is KGHSH and CDR2 is LQKENI. This CDR3 region has 14 residues. V shed 6 bases and J shed 4 bases, with 15 bases lying between them. CDR3 loop: CASSHTGDLETQYF. Here the CDR3 DNA reads TGTGCCAGCTCCCATACAGGGGACTTAGAGACCCAGTACTTC.

This clonotype was seen more than once but under ten times. The V and J genes are TRBV20-1 and TRBJ2-1; weak D call: TRBD2 (6 bases). The germline gives CDR1 DFQATT, CDR2 SNEGSKA (reference sequence). There are 14 residues in the CDR3. Trimming left V 6 bases short and J 1 base short, with 13 bases between. CDR3 loop: CSARDFLSYNEQFF. The CDR3 DNA sequence: TGCAGTGCCAGGGACTTCCTATCCTACAATGAGCAGTTCTTC.

Only a few counts were recorded for this clonotype. The chain has TRBV9 and TRBJ1-2; D possibly corresponds to TRBD1 (5 bases). From germline, CDR1 is SGDLS and CDR2 YYNGEE. The CDR3 sequence is 18 residues long. Trimming removed 0 bases from V and 3 bases from J, with 21 bases in between. The CDR3 sequence: CASSVGIGGGTDYYGYTF. CDR3 nucleotides: TGTGCCAGCAGCGTAGGTATTGGGGGGGGAACGGACTACTATGGCTACACCTTC.

J is TRBJ1-5 and V is TRBV29-1; D is perhaps TRBD1 (6 bases). The CDR3 has 13 amino acids. V was shortened by 4 bases and J by 4 bases, with 11 bases between the two germline ends. CDR1 and CDR2 from the germline V gene are SQVTM and ANQGSEA. The chain's CDR3 is CSVAEGVNQPQHF. In nucleotides, the CDR3 is TGCAGCGTTGCGGAGGGGGTGAATCAGCCCCAGCATTTT.

This rearrangement joins TRBV10-3 to TRBJ1-1; D might be TRBD1 (6 bases). Trimming shortened V by 6 bases and J by 2 bases, and 13 bases separated the two germline ends. Germline CDR1 reads ENHRY; CDR2 reads SYGVKD. This CDR3 is 14 amino acids long. The CDR3: CAISFGGVNTEAFF. The CDR3 nucleotides are TGTGCCATCAGCTTCGGGGGCGTTAACACTGAAGCTTTCTTT.

This clonotype was detected a few times. The chain links TRBV10-3 to TRBJ2-1, with 14 bases matching TRBD2. Trimming took 8 bases from V and 9 from J; bases not matched to a gene: 12. CDR3 size: 16 residues. CDR1 and CDR2 (germline): ENHRY, SYGVKD. The CDR3 DNA sequence: TGTGCCATCTCCTCCGGGACTAGCGGGAGTACCGGTGAGCAGTTCTTC. It yields the protein CAISSGTSGSTGEQFF.

This clonotype has just a few counts. V usage is TRBV6-1 and J usage is TRBJ1-1; D is unclear. This CDR3 region has 13 residues. CDR1 is MNHNS and CDR2 is SASEGT in the germline V gene. The V gene lost 7 bases and the J gene lost 1 base, with 10 bases spanning the gap. Written as DNA, the CDR3 is TGTGCCAGCATCCTTCAAGGGAACACTGAAGCTTTCTTT. Translating gives CASILQGNTEAFF.